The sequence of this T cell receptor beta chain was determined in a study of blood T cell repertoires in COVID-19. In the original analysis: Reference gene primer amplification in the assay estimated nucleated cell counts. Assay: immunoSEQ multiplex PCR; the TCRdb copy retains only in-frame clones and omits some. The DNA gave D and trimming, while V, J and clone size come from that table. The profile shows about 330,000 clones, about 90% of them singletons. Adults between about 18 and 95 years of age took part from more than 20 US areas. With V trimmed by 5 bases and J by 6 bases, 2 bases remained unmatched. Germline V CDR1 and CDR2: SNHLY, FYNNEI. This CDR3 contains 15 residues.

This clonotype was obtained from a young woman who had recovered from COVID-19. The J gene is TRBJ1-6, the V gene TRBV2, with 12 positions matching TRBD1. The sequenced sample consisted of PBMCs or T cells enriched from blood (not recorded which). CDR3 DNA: TGTGCCAGCAGTTCGGGACAGGGGGCTAATTCACCCCTCCACTTT. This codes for CASSSGQGANSPLHF.